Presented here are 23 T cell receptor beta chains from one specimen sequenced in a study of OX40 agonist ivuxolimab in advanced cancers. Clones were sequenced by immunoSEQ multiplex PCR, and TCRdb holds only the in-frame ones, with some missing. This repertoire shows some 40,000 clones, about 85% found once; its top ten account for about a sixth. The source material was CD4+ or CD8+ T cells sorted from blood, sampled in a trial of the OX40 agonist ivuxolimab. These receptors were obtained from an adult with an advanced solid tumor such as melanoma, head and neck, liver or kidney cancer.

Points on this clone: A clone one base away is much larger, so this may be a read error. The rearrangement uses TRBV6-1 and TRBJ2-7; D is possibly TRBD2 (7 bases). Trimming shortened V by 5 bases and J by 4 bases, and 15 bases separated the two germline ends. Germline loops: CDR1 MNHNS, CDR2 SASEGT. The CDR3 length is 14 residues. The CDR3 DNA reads TGTGCCAGCAGTCTCCTCAGGGGAGGGTACGAGCAGTACTTC. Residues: CASSLLRGGYEQYF.

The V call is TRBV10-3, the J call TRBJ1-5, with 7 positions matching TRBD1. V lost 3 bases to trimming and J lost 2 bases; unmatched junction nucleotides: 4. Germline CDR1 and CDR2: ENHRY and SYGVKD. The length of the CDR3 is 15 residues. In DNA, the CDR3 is TGTGCCATCAGTGACACAGGGGTCGGCAATCAGCCCCAGCATTTT. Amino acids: CAISDTGVGNQPQHF.

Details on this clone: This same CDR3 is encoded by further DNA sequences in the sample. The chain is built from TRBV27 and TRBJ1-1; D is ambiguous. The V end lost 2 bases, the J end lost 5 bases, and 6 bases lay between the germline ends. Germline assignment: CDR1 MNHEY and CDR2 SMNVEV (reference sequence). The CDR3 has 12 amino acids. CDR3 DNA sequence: TGTGCCAGCAGTTTAAGTGGGACTGAAGCTTTCTTT. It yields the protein CASSLSGTEAFF.

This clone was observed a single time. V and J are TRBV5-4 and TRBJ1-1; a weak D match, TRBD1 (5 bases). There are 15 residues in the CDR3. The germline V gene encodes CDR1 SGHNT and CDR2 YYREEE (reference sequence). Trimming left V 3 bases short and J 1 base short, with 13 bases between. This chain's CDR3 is CASSWDTTGNTEAFF. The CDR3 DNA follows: TGTGCCAGCAGCTGGGATACAACAGGGAACACTGAAGCTTTCTTT.

DNA of the CDR3: TGTGCCAGTAGTAAGGGACCAGACTACAATGAGCAGTTCTTC. The encoded protein is CASSKGPDYNEQFF. V gene TRBV19 combines with J gene TRBJ2-1; either TRBD1 or TRBD2 may fit D (5 bases each). Trimming took off 4 bases at V and 3 bases at J, with 10 bases between the two ends. From germline, CDR1 is LNHDA and CDR2 SQIVND (reference sequence). The CDR3 is 14 residues long.

DNA of the CDR3: TGTGCCACCGGGACAGGGATTTACACTGAAGCTTTCTTT. Protein: CATGTGIYTEAFF. The chain is built from TRBV6-5 and TRBJ1-1; 9 bases agree with TRBD1. The CDR3 runs 13 residues. In germline, CDR1 is MNHEY, CDR2 SVGAGI. J gave up 3 bases and V 10 bases, and 6 bases lay outside the gene matches.

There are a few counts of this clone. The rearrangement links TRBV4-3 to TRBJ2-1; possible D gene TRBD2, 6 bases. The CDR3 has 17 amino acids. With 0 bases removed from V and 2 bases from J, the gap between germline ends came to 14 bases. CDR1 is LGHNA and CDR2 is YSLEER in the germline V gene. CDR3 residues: CASSQDGSLPPYNEQFF. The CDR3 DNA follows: TGCGCCAGCAGCCAAGACGGGAGCCTCCCCCCCTACAATGAGCAGTTCTTC.

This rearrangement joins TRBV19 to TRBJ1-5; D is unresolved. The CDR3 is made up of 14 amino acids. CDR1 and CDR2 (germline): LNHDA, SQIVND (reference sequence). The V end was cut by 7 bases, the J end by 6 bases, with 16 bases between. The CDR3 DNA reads TGTGCCAGTACCCCGAGCGGGCTGGGTCAGCCCCAGCATTTT. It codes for CASTPSGLGQPQHF.

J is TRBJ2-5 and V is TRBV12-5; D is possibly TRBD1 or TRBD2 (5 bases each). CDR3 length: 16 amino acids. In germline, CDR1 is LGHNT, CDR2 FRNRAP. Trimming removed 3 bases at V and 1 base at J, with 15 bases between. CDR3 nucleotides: TGTGCTAGTGGTTTCGGTAGGTGGGGGAGCCAAGAGACCCAGTACTTC. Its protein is CASGFGRWGSQETQYF.

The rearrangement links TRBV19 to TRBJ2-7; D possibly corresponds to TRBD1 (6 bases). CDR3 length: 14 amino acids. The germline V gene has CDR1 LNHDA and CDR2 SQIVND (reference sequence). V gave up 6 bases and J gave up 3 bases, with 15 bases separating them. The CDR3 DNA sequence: TGTGCCAGTAGCACAGGGTTGGCGATCTACGAGCAGTACTTC. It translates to CASSTGLAIYEQYF.

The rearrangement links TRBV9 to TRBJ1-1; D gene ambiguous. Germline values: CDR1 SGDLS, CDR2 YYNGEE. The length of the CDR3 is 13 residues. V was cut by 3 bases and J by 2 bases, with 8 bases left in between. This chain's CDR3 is CASSARYNTEAFF. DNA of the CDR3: TGTGCCAGCAGCGCGAGATACAACACTGAAGCTTTCTTT.

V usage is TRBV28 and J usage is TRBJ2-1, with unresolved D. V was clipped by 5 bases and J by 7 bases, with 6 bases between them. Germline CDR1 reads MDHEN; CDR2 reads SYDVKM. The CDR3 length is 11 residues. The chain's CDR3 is CASSPGNEQFF. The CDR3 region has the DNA TGTGCCAGCAGTCCCGGAAATGAGCAGTTCTTC.

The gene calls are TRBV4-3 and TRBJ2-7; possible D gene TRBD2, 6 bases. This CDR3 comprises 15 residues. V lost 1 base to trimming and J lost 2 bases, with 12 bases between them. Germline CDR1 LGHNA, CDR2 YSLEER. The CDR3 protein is CASSQGAGKTYEQYF. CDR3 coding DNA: TGCGCCAGCAGCCAAGGGGCGGGAAAAACCTACGAGCAGTACTTC.

CDR3 nucleotide sequence: TGTGCCAGCAACGAGAAGGGGTTCTTTGTTTGGTTCTTC. Translating it yields CASNEKGFFVWFF. The chain combines TRBV6-5 with TRBJ2-1, with D perhaps matching TRBD1 (5 bases). The CDR3 has 13 residues. The V end lost 7 bases, the J end lost 15 bases, and 22 bases lay between the germline ends. The germline V gene has CDR1 MNHEY and CDR2 SVGAGI.

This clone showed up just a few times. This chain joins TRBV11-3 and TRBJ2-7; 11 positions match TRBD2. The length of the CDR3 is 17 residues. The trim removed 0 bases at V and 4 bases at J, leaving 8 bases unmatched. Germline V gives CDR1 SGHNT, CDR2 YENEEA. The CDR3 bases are TGTGCCAGCAGCTTAGATCGGTGGCTAGCGGGAGGATACGAGCAGTACTTC. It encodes CASSLDRWLAGGYEQYF.

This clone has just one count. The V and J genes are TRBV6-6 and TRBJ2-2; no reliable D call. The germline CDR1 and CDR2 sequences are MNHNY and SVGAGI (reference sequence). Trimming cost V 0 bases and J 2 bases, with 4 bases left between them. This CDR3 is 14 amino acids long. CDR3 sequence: CASSYSVNTGELFF. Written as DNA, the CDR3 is TGTGCCAGCAGTTACTCGGTTAACACCGGGGAGCTGTTTTTT.

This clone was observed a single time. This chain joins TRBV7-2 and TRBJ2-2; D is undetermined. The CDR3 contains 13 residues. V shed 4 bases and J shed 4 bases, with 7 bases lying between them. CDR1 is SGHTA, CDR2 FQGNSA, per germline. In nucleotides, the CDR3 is TGTGCCAGCAGCTCAACCCCCACCGGGGAGCTGTTTTTT. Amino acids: CASSSTPTGELFF.

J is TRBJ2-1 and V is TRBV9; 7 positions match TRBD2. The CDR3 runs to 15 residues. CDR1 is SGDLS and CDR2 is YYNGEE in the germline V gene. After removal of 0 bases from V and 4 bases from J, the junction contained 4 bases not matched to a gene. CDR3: CASSVGEGGYNEQFF. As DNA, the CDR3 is TGTGCCAGCAGCGTAGGGGAGGGAGGATACAATGAGCAGTTCTTC.

The CDR3 region has the DNA TGTGCCAGCAGCCCCGGACAGCTCTATGGCTACACCTTC. This gives the protein CASSPGQLYGYTF. The V call is TRBV9, the J call TRBJ1-2; a possible D gene is TRBD1 (6 bases). V lost 4 bases and J 4 bases, leaving 11 bases between the germline ends. CDR3 size: 13 residues. From germline, CDR1 is SGDLS and CDR2 YYNGEE.

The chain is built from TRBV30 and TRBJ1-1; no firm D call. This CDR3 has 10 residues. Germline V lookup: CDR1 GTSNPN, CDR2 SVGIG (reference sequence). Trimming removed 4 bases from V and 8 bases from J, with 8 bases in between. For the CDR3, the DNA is TGTGCCTGGACCGGGCGCGAAGCTTTCTTT. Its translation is CAWTGREAFF.

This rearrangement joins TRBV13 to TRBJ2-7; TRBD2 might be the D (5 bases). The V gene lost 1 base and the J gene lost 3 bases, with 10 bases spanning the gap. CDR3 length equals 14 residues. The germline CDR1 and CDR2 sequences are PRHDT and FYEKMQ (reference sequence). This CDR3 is CASSLAGVRYEQYF. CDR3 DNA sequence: TGTGCCAGCAGCTTAGCCGGGGTTCGCTACGAGCAGTACTTC.

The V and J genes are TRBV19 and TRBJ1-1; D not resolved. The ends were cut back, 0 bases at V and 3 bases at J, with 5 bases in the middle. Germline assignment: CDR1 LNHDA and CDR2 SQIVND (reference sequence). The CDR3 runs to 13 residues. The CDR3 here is CASSIDLYTEAFF. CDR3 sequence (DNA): TGTGCCAGTAGTATAGATTTGTACACTGAAGCTTTCTTT.

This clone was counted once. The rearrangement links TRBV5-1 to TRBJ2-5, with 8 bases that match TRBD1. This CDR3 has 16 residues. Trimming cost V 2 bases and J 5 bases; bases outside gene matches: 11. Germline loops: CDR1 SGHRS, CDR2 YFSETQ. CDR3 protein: CASSFPGTGWGETQYF. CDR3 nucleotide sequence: TGCGCCAGCAGCTTTCCTGGGACAGGCTGGGGGGAGACCCAGTACTTC.